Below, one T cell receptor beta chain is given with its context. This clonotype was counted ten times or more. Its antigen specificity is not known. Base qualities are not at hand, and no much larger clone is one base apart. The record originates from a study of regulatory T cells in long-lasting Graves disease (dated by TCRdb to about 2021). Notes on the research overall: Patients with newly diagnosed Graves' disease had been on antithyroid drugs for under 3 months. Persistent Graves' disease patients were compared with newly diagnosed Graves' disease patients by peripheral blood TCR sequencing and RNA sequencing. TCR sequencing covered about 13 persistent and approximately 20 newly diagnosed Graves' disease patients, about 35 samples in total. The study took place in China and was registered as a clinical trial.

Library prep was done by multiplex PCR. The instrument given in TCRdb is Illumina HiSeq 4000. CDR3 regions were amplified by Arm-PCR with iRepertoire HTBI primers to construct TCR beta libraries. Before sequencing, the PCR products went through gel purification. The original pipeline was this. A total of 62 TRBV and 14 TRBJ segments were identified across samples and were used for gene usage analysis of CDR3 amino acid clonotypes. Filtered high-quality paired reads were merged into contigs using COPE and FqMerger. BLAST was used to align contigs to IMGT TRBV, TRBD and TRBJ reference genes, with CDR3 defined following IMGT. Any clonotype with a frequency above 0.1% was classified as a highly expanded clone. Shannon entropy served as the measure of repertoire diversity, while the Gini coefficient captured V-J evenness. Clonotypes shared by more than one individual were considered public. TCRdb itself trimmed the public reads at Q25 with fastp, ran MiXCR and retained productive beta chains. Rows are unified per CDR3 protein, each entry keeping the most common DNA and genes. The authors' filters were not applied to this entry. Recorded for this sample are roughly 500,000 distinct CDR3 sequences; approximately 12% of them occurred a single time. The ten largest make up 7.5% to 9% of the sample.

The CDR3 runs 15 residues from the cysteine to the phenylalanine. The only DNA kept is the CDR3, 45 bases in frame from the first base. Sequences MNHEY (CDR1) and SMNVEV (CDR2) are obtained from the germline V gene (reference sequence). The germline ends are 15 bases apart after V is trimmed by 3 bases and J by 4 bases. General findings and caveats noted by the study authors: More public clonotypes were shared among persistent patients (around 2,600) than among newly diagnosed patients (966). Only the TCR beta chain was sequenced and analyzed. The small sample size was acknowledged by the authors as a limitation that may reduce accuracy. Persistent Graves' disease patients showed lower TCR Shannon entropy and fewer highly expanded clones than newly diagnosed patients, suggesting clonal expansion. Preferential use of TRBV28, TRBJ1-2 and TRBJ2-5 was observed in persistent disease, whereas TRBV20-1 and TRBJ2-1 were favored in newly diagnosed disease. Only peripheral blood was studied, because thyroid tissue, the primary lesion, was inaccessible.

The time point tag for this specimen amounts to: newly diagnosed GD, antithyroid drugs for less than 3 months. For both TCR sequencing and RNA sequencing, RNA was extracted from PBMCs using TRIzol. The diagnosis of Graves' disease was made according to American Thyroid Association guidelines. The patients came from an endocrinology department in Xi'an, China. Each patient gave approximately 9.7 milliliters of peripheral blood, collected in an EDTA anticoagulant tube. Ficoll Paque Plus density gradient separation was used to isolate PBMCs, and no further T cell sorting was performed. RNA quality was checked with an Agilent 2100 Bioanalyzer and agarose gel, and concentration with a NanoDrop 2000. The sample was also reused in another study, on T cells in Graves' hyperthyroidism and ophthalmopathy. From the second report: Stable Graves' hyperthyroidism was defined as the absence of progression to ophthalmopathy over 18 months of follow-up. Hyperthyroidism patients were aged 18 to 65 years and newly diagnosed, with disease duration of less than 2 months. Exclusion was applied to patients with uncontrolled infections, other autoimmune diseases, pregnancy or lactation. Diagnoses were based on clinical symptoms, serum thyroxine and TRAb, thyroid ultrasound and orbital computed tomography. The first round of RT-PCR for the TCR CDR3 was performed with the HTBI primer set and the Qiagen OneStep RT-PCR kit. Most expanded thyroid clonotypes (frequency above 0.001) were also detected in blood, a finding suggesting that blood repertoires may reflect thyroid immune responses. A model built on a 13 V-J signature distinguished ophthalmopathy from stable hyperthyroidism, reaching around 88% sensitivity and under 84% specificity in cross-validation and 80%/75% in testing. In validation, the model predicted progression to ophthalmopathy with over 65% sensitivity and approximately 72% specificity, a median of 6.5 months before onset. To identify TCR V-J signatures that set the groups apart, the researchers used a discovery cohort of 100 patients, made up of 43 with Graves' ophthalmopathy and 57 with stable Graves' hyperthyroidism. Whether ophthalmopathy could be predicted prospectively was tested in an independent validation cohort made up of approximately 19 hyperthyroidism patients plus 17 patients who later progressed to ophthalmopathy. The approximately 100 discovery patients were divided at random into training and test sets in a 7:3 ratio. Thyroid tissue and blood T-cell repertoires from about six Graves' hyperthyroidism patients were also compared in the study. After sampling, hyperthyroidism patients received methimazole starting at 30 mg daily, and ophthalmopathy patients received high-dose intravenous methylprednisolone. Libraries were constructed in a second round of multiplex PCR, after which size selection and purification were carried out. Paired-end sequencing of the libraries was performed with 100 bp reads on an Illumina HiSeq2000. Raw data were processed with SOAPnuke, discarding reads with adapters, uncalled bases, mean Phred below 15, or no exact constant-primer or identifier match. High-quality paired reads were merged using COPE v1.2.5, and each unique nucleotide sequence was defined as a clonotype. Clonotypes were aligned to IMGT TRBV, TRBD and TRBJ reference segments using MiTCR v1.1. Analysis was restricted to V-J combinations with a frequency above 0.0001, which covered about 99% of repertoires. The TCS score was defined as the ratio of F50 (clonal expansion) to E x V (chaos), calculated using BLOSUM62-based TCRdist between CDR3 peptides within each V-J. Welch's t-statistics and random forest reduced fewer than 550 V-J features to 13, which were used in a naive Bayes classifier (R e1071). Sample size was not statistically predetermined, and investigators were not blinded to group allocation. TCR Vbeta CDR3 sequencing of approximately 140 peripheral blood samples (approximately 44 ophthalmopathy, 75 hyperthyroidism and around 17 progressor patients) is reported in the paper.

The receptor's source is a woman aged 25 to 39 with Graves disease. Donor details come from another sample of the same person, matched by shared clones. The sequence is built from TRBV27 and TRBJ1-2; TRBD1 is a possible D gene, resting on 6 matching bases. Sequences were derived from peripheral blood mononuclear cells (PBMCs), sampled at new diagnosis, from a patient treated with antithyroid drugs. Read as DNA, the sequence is TGTGCCAGCAGTTTGGCGGGGGCGCAAGTCTATGGCTACACCTTC. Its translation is CASSLAGAQVYGYTF.